This TCR beta chain was sequenced in a study of OX40 agonist ivuxolimab in advanced cancers. Study results and caveats: Averaged across samples, CD8+ T cells carried more expanded clones than CD4+ did. The study did not work out the antigen specificity of the expanded peripheral T cells.

Germline values: CDR1 SGHRS, CDR2 YFSETQ. V shed 0 bases and J shed 14 bases, with 15 bases lying between them. The CDR3 is 14 amino acids. Here immunoSEQ multiplex PCR was the method, and the copy in TCRdb shows in-frame clones only, minus some. The data contain about 83,000 clones, 80% to 95% of them seen just once; the ten biggest clones take up approximately 8%. With respect to this clone: Its antigen is unknown.

The clonotype comes from an adult with an advanced solid tumor such as melanoma, head and neck, liver or kidney cancer. V usage is TRBV5-1 and J usage is TRBJ1-6, with TRBD1 as a possible D gene (6 bases). The sample in question was CD4+ or CD8+ T cells sorted from blood, obtained in a trial of the OX40 agonist ivuxolimab. The CDR3 protein is CASSLGQDKGALHF. In DNA, the CDR3 is TGCGCCAGCAGCTTGGGACAGGACAAGGGGGCCCTCCACTTT.